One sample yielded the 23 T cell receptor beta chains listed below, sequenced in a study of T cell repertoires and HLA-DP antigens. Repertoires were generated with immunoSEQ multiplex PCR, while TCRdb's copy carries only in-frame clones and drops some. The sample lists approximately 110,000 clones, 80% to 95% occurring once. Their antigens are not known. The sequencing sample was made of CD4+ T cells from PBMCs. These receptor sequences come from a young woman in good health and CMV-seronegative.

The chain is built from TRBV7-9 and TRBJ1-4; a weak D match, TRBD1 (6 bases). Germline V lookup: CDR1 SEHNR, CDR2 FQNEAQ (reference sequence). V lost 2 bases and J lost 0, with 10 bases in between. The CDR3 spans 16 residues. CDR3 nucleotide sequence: TGTGCCAGCAGCTTATTGGGGGCAGCAACTAATGAAAAACTGTTTTTT. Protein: CASSLLGAATNEKLFF. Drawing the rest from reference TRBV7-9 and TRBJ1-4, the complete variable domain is DTGVSQNPRHKITKRGQNVTFRCDPISEHNRLYWYRQTLGQGPEFLTYFQNEAQLEKSRLLSDRFSAERPKGSFSTLEIQRTEQGDSAMYLCASSLLGAATNEKLFFGSGTQLSVL.

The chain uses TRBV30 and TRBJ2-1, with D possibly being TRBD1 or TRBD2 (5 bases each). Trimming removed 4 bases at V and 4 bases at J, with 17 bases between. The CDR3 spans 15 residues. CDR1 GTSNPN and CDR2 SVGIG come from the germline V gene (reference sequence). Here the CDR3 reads CAWNTGTLNYNEQFF. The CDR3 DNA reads TGTGCCTGGAACACTGGGACCCTAAATTACAATGAGCAGTTCTTC.

In DNA form, the CDR3 reads TGCGCCAGCAGCCAACCGGGACAAGGGACTTACGAGCAGTACTTC. Its translation is CASSQPGQGTYEQYF. This chain connects TRBV4-1 to TRBJ2-7, with D perhaps given as TRBD1 or TRBD2 (6 bases each). CDR3 size: 15 residues. V lost 2 bases and J lost 4, with 15 bases in between. Germline CDR1 MGHRA, CDR2 YSYEKL.

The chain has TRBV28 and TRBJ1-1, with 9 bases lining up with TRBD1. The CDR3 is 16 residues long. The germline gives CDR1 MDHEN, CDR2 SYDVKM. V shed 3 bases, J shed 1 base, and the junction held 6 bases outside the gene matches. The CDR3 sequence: CASSFSTGGGNTEAFF. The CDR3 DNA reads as TGTGCCAGCAGTTTTTCTACAGGGGGCGGGAACACTGAAGCTTTCTTT. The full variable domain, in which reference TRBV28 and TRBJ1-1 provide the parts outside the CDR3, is DVKVTQSSRYLVKRTGEKVFLECVQDMDHENMFWYRQDPGLGLRLIYFSYDVKMKEKGDIPEGYSVSREKKERFSLILESASTNQTSMYLCASSFSTGGGNTEAFFGQGTRLTVV.

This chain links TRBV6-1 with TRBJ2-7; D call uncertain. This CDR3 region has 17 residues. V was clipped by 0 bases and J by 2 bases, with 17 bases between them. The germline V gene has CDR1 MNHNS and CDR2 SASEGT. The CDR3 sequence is CASSEATSAARPYEQYV. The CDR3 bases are TGTGCCAGCAGTGAAGCAACCTCGGCCGCAAGACCCTACGAGCAGTACGTC.

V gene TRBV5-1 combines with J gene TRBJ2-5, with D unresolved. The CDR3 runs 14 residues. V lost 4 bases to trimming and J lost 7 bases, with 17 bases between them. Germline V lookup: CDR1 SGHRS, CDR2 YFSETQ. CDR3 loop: CASSPLGNAGTQYF. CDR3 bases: TGCGCCAGCAGCCCGCTGGGGAACGCCGGGACCCAGTACTTC. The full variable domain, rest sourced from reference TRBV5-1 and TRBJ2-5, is KAGVTQTPRYLIKTRGQQVTLSCSPISGHRSVSWYQQTPGQGLQFLFEYFSETQRNKGNFPGRFSGRQFSNSRSEMNVSTLELGDSALYLCASSPLGNAGTQYFGPGTRLLVL.

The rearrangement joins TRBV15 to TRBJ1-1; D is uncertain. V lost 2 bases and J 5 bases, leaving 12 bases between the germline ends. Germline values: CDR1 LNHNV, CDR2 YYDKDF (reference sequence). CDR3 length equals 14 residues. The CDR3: CATSRLDSGTEAFF. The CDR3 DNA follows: TGTGCCACCAGCAGATTAGACTCCGGGACTGAAGCTTTCTTT.

Written as DNA, the CDR3 is TGTGCCAGCAGACCCCAATCAGGGGCGCAGGGCTACACCTTC. The encoded protein is CASRPQSGAQGYTF. V gene TRBV28 combines with J gene TRBJ1-2; TRBD1 is a possible D gene (6 bases). CDR1 is MDHEN, CDR2 SYDVKM, per germline. Trimming left V 6 bases short and J 8 bases short, with 19 bases between. This CDR3 contains 14 residues.

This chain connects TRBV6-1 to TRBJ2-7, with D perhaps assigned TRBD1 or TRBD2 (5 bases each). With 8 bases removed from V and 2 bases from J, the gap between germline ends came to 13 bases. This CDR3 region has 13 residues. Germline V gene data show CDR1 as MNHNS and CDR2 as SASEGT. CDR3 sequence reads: CASQVRGAYEQYV. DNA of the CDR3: TGTGCCAGCCAGGTGAGGGGCGCCTACGAGCAGTACGTC.

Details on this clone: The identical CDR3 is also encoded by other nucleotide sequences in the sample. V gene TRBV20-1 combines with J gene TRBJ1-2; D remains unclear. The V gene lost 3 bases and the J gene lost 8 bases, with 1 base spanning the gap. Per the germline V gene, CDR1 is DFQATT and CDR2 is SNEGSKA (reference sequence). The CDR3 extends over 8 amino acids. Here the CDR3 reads CSASGYTF. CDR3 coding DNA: TGCAGTGCTAGCGGCTACACCTTC.

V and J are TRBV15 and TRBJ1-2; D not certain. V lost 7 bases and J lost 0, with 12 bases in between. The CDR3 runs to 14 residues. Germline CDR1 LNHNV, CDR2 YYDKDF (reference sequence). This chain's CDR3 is CATTLGLANYGYTF. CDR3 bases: TGTGCCACCACGTTAGGCCTAGCTAACTATGGCTACACCTTC.

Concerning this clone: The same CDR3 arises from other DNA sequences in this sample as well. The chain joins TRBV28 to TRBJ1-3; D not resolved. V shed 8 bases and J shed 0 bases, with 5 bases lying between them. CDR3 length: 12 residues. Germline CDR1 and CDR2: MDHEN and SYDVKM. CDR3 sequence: CASLDSGNTIYF. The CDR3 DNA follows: TGTGCCAGCTTAGACTCTGGAAACACCATATATTTT. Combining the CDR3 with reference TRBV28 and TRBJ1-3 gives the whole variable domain DVKVTQSSRYLVKRTGEKVFLECVQDMDHENMFWYRQDPGLGLRLIYFSYDVKMKEKGDIPEGYSVSREKKERFSLILESASTNQTSMYLCASLDSGNTIYFGEGSWLTVV.

In DNA, the CDR3 is TGTGCCAGTAGTATAGGGGGACAGGGTTTATCTAATGAGCAGTTCTTC. The encoded protein is CASSIGGQGLSNEQFF. The rearrangement joins TRBV19 to TRBJ2-1, with 9 positions matching TRBD1. CDR3 length equals 16 residues. CDR1 and CDR2 (germline): LNHDA, SQIVND (reference sequence). The V gene end was trimmed by 1 base and the J gene end by 7 bases; junction bases not matched to a gene: 8.

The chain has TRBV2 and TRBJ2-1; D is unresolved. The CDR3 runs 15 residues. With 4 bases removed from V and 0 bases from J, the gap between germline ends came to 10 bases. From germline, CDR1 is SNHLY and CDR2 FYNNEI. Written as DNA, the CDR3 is TGTGCCAGCAGTGCGGACGGCAGCTCCTACAATGAGCAGTTCTTC. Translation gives CASSADGSSYNEQFF.

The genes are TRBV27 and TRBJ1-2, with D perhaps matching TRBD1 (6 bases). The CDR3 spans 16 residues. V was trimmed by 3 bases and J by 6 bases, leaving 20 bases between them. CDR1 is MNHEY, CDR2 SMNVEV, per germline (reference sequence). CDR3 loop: CASSFVPGAGLNGYTF. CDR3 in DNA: TGTGCCAGCAGTTTTGTGCCAGGGGCTGGTTTAAATGGCTACACCTTC.

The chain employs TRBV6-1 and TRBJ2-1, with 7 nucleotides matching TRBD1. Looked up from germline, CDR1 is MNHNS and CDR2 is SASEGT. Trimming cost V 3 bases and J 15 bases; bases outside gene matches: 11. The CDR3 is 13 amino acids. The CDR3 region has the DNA TGTGCCAGCAGTGATAACAGGGGCACGGTGCCGTTCTTC. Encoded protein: CASSDNRGTVPFF.

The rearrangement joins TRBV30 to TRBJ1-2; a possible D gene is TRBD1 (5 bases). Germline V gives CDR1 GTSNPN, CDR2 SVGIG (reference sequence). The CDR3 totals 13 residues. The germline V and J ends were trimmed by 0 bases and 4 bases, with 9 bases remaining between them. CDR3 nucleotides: TGTGCCTGGAGTGTATCGGGGGGCTATGGCTACACCTTC. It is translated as CAWSVSGGYGYTF. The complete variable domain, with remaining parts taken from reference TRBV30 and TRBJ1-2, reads SQTIHQWPATLVQPVGSPLSLECTVEGTSNPNLYWYRQAAGRGLQLLFYSVGIGQISSEVPQNLSASRPQDRQFILSSKKLLLSDSGFYLCAWSVSGGYGYTFGSGTRLTVV.

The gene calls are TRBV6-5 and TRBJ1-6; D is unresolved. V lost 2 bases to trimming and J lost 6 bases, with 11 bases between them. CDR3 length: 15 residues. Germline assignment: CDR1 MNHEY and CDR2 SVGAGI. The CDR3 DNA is TGTGCCAGCAGTTACATAATTGGAGTTAATTCACCCCTCCACTTT. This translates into CASSYIIGVNSPLHF.

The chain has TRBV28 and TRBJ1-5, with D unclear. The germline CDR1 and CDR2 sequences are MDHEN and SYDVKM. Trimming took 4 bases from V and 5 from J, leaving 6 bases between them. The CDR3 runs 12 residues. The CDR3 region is CASSSEDQPQHF. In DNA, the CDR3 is TGTGCCAGCAGTTCGGAAGATCAGCCCCAGCATTTT.

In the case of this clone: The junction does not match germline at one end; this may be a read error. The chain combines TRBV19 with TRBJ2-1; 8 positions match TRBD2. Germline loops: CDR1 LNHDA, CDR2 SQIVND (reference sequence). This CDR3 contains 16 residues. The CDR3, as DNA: TGTGCCAGTAGTACCCCTGGGCGGGGGGTCTACAATGAACAGTTCTTC. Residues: CASSTPGRGVYNEQFF.

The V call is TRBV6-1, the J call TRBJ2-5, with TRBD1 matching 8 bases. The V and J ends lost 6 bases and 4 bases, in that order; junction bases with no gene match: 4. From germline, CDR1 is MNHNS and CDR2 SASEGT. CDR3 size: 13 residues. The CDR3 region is CASSRTGLETQYF. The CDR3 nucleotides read TGTGCCAGCAGCCGGACAGGGTTAGAGACCCAGTACTTC.

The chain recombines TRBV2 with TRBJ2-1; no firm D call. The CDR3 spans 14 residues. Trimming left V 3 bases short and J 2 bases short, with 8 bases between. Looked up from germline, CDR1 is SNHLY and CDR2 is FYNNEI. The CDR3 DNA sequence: TGTGCCAGCAGTGACGGAGTTCCCTACAATGAGCAGTTCTTC. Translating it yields CASSDGVPYNEQFF.

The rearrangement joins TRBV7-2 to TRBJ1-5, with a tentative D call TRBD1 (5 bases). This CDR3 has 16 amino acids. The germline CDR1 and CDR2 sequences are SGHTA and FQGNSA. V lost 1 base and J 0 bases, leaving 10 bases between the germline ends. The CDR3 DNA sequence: TGTGCCAGCAGCTTAGTGTCGGGGGGTAGCAATCAGCCCCAGCATTTT. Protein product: CASSLVSGGSNQPQHF. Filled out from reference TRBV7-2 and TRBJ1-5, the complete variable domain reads GAGVSQSPSNKVTEKGKDVELRCDPISGHTALYWYRQSLGQGLEFLIYFQGNSAPDKSGLPSDRFSAERTGGSVSTLTIQRTQQEDSAVYLCASSLVSGGSNQPQHFGDGTRLSIL.